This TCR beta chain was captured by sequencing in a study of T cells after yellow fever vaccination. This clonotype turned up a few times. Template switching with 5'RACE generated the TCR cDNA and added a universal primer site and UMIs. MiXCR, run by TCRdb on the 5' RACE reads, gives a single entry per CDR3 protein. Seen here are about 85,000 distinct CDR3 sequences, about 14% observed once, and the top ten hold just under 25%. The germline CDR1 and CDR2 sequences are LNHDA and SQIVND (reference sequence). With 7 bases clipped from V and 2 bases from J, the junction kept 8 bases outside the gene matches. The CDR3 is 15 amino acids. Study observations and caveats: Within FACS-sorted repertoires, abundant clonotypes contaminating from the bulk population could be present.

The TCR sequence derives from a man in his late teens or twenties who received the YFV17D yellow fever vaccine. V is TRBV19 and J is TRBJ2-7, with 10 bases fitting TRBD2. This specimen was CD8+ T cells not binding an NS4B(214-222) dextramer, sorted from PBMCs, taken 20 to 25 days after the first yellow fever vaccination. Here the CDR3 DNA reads TGTGCCAGTACCCCGGGTAGCGGGGGGCCCTACGAGCAGTACTTC. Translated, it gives CASTPGSGGPYEQYF.